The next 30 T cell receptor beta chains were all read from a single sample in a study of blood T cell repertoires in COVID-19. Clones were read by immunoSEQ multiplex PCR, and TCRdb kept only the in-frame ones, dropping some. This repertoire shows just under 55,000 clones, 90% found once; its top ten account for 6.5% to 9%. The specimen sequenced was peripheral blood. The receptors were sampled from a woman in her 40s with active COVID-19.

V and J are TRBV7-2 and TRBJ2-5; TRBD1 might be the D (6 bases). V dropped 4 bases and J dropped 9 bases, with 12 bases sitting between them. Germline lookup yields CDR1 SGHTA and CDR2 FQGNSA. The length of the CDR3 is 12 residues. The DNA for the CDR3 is TGTGCCAGCAGCTCGGTTTCAGGGGCCCAGTACTTC. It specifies CASSSVSGAQYF.

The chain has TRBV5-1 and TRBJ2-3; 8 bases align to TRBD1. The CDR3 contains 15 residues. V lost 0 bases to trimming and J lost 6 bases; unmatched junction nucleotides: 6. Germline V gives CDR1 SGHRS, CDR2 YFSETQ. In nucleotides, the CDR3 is TGCGCCAGCAGCTTGGATCAGGGGGCAGGTGATACGCAGTATTTT. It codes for CASSLDQGAGDTQYF.

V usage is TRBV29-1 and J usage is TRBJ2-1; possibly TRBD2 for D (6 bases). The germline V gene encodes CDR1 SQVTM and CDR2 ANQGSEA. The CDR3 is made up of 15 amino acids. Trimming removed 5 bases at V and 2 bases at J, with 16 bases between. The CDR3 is CSVSGVTPTYNEQFF. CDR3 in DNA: TGCAGCGTTTCGGGAGTAACACCTACCTACAATGAGCAGTTCTTC.

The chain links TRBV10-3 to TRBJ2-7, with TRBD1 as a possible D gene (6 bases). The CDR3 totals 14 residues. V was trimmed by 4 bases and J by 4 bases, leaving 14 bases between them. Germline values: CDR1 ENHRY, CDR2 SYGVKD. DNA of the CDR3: TGTGCCATCAGTGGTGAACAGGGCGTTTACGAGCAGTACTTC. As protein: CAISGEQGVYEQYF.

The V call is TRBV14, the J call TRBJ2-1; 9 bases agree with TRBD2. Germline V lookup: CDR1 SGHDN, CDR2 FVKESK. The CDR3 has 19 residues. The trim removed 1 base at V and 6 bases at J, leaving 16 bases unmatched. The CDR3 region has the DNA TGTGCCAGCAGCCAAGGTGCAGGCGGGGGGGTCATGGCGCGCAATGAGCAGTTCTTC. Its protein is CASSQGAGGGVMARNEQFF.

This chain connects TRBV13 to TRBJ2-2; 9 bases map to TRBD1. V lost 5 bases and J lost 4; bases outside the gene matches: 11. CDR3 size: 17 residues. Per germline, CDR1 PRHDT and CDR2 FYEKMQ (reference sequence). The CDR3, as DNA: TGTGCCAGCAGCCTAAGGACAGGGGTTGTTTCCACCGGGGAGCTGTTTTTT. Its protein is CASSLRTGVVSTGELFF.

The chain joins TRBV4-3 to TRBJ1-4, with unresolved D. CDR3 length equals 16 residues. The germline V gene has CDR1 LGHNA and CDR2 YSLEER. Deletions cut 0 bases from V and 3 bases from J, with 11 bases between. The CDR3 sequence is CASSQDAQFSNEKLFF. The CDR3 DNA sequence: TGCGCCAGCAGCCAAGATGCACAGTTTTCTAATGAAAAACTGTTTTTT.

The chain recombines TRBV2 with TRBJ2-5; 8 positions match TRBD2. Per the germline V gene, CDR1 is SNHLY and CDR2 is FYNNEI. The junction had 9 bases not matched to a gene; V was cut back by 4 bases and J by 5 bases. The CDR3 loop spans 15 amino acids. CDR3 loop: CASSVVAGPRETQYF. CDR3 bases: TGTGCCAGCAGTGTGGTAGCGGGGCCTCGGGAGACCCAGTACTTC.

CDR3 amino acids: CASSPTVTSTNEKLFF. The CDR3 DNA reads TGTGCCAGCAGCCCGACAGTGACTTCAACTAATGAAAAACTGTTTTTT. J is TRBJ1-4 and V is TRBV5-5, with D possibly being TRBD1 (5 bases). The CDR3 extends over 16 amino acids. The V gene lost 4 bases and the J gene lost 0 bases, with 13 bases spanning the gap. CDR1 and CDR2 (germline): SGHKS, YYEKEE (reference sequence). The entire variable domain, with the rest obtained from reference TRBV5-5 and TRBJ1-4, is as follows: DAGVTQSPTHLIKTRGQQVTLRCSPISGHKSVSWYQQVLGQGPQFIFQYYEKEERGRGNFPDRFSARQFPNYSSELNVNALLLGDSALYLCASSPTVTSTNEKLFFGSGTQLSVL.

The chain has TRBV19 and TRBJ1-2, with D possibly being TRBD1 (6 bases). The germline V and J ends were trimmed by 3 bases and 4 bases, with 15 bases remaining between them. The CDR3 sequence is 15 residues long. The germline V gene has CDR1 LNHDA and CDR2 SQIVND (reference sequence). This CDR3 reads CASSMTAPRGYGYTF. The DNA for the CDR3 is TGTGCCAGTAGTATGACGGCCCCCAGGGGCTATGGCTACACCTTC.

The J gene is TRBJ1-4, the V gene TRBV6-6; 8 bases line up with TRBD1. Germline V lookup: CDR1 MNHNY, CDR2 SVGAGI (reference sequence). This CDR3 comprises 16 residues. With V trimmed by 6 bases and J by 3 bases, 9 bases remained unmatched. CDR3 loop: CASSLDRGTANEKLFF. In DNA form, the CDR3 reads TGTGCCAGCAGCCTTGACAGGGGTACGGCTAATGAAAAACTGTTTTTT.

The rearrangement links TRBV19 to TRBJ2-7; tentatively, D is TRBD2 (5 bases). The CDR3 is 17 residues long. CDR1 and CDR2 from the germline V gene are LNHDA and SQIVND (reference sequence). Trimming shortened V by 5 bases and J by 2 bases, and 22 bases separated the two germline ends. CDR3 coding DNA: TGTGCCAGTAGTCCAAAAATCGGTGGGAGCTTTACCTACGAGCAGTACTTC. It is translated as CASSPKIGGSFTYEQYF.

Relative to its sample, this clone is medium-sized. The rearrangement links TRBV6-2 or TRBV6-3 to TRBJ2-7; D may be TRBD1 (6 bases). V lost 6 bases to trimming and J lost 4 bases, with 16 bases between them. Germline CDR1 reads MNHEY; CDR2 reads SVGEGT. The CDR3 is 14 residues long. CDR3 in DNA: TGTGCCAGCAGCCCCGGGACATCGTCTTACGAGCAGTACTTC. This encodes CASSPGTSSYEQYF.

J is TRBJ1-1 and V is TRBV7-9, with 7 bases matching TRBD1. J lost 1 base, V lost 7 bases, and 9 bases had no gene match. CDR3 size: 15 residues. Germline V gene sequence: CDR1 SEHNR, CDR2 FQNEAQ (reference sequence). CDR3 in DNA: TGTGCCAGCACGGCGGACAGGTTCGAGAACACTGAAGCTTTCTTT. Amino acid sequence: CASTADRFENTEAFF.

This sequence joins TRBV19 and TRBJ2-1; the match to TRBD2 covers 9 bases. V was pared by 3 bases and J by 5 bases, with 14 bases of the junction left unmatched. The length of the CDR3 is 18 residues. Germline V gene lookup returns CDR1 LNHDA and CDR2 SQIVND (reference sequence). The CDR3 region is CASSMWNRWRGGDNEQFF. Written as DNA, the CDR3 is TGTGCCAGTAGTATGTGGAATCGATGGCGGGGGGGTGACAATGAGCAGTTCTTC.

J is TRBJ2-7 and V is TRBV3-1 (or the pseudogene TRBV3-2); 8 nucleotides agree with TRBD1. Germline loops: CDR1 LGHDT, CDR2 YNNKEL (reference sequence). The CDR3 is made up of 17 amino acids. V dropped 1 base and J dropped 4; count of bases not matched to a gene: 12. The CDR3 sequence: CASSQVSGGTGRYEQYF. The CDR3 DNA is TGTGCCAGCAGCCAAGTATCCGGCGGGACAGGCCGATACGAGCAGTACTTC.

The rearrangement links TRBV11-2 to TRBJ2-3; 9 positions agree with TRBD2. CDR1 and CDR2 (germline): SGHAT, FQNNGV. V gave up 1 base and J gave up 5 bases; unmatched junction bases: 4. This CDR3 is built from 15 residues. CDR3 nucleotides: TGTGCCAGCAGCTTAGGAGCGGGGGGTTTAGATACGCAGTATTTT. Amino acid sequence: CASSLGAGGLDTQYF.

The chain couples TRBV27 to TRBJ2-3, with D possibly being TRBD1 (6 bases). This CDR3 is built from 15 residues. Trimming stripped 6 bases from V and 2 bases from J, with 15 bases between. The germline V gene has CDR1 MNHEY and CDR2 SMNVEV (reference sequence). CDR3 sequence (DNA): TGTGCCAGCAGGGTTATGGGGGCCCTCACAGATACGCAGTATTTT. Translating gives CASRVMGALTDTQYF.

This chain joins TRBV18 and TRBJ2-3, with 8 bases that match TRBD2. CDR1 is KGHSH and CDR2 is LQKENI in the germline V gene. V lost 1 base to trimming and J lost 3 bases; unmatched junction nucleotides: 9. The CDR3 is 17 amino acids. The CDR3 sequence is CASSPLSVGGATDTQYF. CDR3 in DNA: TGTGCCAGCTCACCACTTTCAGTCGGGGGGGCGACAGATACGCAGTATTTT.

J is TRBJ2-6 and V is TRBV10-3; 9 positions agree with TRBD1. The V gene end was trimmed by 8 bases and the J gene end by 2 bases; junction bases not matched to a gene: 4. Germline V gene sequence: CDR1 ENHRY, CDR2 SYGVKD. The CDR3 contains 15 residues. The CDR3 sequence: CAIEGQGTGANVLTF. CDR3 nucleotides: TGTGCCATCGAAGGACAGGGGACTGGGGCCAACGTCCTGACTTTC.

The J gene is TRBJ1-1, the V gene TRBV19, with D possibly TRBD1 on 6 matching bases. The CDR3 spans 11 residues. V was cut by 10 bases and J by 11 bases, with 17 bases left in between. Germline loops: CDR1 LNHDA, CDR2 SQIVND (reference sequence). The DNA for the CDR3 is TGTGCCACCATAGGGGGTCTAGGGGCTTTCTTT. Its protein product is CATIGGLGAFF.

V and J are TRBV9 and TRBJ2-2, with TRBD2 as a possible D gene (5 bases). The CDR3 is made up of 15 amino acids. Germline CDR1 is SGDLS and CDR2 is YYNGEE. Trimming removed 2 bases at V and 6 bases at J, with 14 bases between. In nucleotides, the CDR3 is TGTGCCAGCAGCGTTGGAGGAGATCTTGCCGGGGAGCTGTTTTTT. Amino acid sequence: CASSVGGDLAGELFF.

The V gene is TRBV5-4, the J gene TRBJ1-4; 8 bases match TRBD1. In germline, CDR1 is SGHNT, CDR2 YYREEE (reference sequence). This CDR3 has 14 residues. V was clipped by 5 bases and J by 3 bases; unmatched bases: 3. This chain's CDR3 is CASRGTGPNEKLFF. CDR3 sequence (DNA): TGTGCCAGCAGAGGGACAGGTCCTAATGAAAAACTGTTTTTT.

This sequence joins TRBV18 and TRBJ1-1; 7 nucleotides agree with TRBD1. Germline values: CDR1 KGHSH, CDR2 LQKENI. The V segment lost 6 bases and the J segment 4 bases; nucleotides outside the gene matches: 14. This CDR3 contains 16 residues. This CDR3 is CASSVTGAGGSTEAFF. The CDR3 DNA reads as TGTGCCAGCTCTGTTACAGGGGCGGGGGGGAGCACTGAAGCTTTCTTT.

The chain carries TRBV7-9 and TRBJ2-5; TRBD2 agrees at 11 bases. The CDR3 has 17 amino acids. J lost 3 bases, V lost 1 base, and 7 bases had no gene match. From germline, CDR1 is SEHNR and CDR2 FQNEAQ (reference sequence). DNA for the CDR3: TGTGCCAGCAGCTTAGGTATAGCGGGGGGGCCGGAAGAGACCCAGTACTTC. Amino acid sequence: CASSLGIAGGPEETQYF.

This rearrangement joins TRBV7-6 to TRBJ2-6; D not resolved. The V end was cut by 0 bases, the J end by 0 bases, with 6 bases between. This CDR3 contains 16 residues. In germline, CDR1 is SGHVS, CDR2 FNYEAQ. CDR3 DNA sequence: TGTGCCAGCAGCTTAGCATTCGGCTCTGGGGCCAACGTCCTGACTTTC. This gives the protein CASSLAFGSGANVLTF. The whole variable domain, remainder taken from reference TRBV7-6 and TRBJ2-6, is GAGVSQSPRYKVTKRGQDVALRCDPISGHVSLYWYRQALGQGPEFLTYFNYEAQQDKSGLPNDRFSAERPEGSISTLTIQRTEQRDSAMYRCASSLAFGSGANVLTFGAGSRLTVL.

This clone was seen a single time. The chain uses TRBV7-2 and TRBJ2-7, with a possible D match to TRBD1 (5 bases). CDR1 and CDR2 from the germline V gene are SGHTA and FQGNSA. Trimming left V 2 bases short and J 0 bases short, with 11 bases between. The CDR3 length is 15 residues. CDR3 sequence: CASSLSAGPSYEQYF. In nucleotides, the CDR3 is TGTGCCAGCAGCTTAAGTGCAGGGCCCTCCTACGAGCAGTACTTC.

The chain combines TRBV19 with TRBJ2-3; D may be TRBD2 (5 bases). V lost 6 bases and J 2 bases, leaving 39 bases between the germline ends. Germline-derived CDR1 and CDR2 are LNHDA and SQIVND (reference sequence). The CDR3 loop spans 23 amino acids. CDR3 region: CASRDSSRGLVGGWELYTDTQYF. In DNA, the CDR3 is TGTGCCAGTAGGGATTCCTCACGCGGGTTGGTTGGTGGATGGGAACTATACACAGATACGCAGTATTTT. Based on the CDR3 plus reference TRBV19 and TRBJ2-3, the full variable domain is DGGITQSPKYLFRKEGQNVTLSCEQNLNHDAMYWYRQDPGQGLRLIYYSQIVNDFQKGDIAEGYSVSREKKESFPLTVTSAQKNPTAFYLCASRDSSRGLVGGWELYTDTQYFGPGTRLTVL.

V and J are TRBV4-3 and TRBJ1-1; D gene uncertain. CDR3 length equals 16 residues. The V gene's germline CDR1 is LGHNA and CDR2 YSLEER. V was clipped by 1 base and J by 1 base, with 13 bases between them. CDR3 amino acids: CASSQVHRAANTEAFF. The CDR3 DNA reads TGCGCCAGCAGCCAAGTTCACAGAGCAGCGAACACTGAAGCTTTCTTT.

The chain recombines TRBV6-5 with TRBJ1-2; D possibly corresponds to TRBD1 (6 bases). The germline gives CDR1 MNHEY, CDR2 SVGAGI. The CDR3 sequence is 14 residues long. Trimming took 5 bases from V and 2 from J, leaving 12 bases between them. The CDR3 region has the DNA TGTGCCAGCAGTCACCGAGACAGGAACTATGGCTACACCTTC. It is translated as CASSHRDRNYGYTF.